The clone carrying this T cell receptor (beta chain) was counted only a few times. Antigen specificity is unknown. Germline CDR1 and CDR2: MNHEY and SVGAGI. The CDR3 is 16 residues long. V dropped 4 bases and J dropped 1; count of bases not matched to a gene: 9. Template switching, a step in the protocol, added a universal primer site, and cDNA carried unique molecular identifiers. TCRdb reprocessed the 5' RACE reads with MiXCR, giving one entry per CDR3 protein. The sample has roughly 250,000 distinct CDR3 sequences, over 13% seen once. The data originate from a study of identical twins. Study results and caveats: Its conclusions, products of cross-sectional statistical analysis, did not come from following the same donors.

Sequencing was performed on memory (CD45RO+) T cells sorted from blood. This receptor was taken from a woman in her late teens or twenties in good health. The chain couples TRBV6-5 to TRBJ1-1; 7 bases map to TRBD1. CDR3 sequence: CASSLLTGTENTEAFF. CDR3 nucleotides: TGTGCCAGCAGTTTATTAACCGGGACAGAGAACACTGAAGCTTTCTTT.